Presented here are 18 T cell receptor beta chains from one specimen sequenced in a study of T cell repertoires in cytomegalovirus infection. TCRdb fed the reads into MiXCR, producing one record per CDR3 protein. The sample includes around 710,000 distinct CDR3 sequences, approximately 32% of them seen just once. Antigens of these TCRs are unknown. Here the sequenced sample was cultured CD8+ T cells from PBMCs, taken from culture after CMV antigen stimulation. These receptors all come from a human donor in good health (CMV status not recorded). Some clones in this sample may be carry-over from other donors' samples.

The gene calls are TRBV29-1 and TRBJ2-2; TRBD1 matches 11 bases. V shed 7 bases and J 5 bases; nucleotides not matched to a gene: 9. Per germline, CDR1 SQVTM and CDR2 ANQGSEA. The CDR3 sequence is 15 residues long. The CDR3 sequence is CSAIGDRGFTGELFF. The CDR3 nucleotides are TGCAGCGCCATCGGGGACAGGGGGTTTACCGGGGAGCTGTTTTTT.

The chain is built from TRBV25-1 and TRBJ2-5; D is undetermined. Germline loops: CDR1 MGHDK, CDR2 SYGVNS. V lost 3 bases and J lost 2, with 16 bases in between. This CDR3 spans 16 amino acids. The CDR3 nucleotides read TGTGCCAGCAGTGACCCCCTTGGCTCAGTTCAAGAGACCCAGTACTTC. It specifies CASSDPLGSVQETQYF.

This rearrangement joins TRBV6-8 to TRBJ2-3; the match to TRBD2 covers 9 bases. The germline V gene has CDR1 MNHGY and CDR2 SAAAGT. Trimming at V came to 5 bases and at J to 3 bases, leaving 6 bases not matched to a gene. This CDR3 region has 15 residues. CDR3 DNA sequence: TGTGCCAGCAGTAGGTCTAGCGGGGCAACAGATACGCAGTATTTT. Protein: CASSRSSGATDTQYF.

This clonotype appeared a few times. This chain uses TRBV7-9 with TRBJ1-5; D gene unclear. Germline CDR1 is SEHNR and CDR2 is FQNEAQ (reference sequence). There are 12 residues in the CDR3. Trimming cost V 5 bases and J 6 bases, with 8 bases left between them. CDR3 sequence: CASSTRGQPQHF. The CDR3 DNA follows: TGTGCCAGCAGCACAAGAGGTCAGCCCCAGCATTTT.

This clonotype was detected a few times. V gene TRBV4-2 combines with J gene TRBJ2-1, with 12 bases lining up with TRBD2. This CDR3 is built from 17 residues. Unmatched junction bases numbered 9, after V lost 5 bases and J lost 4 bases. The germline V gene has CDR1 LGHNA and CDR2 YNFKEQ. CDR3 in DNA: TGTGCCAGCAGCGAAGTGGCCCTAGCGGGGGGGTACAATGAGCAGTTCTTC. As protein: CASSEVALAGGYNEQFF.

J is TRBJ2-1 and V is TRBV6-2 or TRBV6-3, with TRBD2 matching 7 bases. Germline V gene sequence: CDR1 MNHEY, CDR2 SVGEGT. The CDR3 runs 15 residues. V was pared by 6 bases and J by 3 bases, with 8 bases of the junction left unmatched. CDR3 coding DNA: TGTGCCAGCAGCGGCCTAGCGGAGGGCTACAATGAGCAGTTCTTC. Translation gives CASSGLAEGYNEQFF.

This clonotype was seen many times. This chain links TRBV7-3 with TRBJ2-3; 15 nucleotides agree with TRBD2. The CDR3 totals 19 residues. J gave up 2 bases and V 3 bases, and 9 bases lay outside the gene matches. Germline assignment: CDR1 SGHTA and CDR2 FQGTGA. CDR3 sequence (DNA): TGTGCCAGCAGCTTCGTCCCGGGACTAGCGGGGGGACCCACAGATACGCAGTATTTT. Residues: CASSFVPGLAGGPTDTQYF.

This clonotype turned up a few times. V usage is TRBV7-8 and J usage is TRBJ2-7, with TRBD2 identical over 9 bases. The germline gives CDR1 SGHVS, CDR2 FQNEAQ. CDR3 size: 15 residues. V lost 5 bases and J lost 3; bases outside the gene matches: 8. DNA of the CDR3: TGTGCCAGCAGCACATTCGGACTAGCGATCTACGAGCAGTACTTC. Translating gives CASSTFGLAIYEQYF.

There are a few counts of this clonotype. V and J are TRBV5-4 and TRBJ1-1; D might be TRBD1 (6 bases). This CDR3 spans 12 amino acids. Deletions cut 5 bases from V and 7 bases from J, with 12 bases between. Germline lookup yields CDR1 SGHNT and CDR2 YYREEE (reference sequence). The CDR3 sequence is CASRGGTDEAFF. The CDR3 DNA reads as TGTGCCAGCAGAGGGGGGACGGATGAAGCTTTCTTT.

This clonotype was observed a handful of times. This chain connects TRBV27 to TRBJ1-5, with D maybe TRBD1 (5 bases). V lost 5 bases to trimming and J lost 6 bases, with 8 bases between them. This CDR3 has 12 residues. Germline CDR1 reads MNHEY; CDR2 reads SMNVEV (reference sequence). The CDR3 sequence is CASSPTGQPQHF. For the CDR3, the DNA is TGTGCCAGCAGTCCTACAGGTCAGCCCCAGCATTTT.

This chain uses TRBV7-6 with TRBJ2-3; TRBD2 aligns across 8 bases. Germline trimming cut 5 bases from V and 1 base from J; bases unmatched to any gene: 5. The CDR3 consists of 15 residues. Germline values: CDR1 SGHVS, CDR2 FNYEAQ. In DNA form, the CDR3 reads TGTGCCAGCAGCATTAGCGGGGTCGGCACAGATACGCAGTATTTT. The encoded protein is CASSISGVGTDTQYF.

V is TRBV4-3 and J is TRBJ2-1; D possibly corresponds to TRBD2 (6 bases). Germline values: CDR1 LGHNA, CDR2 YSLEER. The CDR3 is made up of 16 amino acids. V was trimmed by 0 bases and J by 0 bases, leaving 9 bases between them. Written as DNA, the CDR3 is TGCGCCAGCAGCCAAGATGCGGGGAGCTCCTACAATGAGCAGTTCTTC. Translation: CASSQDAGSSYNEQFF.

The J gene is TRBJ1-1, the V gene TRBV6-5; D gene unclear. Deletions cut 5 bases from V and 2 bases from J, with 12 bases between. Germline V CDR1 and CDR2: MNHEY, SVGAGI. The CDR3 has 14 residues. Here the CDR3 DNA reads TGTGCCAGCAGTGCCGACGGGATAAACACTGAAGCTTTCTTT. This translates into CASSADGINTEAFF.

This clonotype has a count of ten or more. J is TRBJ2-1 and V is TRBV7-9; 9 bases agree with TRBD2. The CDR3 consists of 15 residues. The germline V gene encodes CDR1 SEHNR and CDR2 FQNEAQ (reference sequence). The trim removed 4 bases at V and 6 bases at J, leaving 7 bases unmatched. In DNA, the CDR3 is TGTGCCAGCAGCTGGGATGCGGGGGGGCGCAATGAGCAGTTCTTC. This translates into CASSWDAGGRNEQFF.

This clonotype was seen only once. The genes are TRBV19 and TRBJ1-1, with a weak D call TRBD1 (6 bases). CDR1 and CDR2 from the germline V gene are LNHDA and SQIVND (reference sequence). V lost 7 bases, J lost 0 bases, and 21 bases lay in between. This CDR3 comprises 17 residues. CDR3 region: CASTRGGRGYLNTEAFF. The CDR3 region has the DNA TGTGCCAGTACCCGGGGGGGCAGGGGATATCTGAACACTGAAGCTTTCTTT.

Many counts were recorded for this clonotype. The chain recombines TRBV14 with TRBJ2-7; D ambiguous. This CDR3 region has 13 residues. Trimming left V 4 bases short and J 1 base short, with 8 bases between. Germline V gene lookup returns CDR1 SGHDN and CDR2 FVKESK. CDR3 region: CASSPLGSYEQYF. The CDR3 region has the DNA TGTGCCAGCAGCCCCCTAGGATCCTACGAGCAGTACTTC.

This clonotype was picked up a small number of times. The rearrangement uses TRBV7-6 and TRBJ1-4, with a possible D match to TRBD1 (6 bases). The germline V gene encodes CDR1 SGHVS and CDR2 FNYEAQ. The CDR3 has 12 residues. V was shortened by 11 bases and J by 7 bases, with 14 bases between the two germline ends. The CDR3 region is CAAGGRGEKLFF. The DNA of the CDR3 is TGTGCCGCGGGGGGGCGAGGTGAAAAACTGTTTTTT.

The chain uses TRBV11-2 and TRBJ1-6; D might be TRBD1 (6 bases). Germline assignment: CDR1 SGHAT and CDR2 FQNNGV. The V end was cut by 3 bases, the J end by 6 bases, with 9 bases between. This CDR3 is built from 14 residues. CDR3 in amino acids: CASSFRGGNSPLHF. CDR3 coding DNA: TGTGCCAGCAGCTTTAGAGGGGGTAATTCACCCCTCCACTTT.